These 14 T cell receptor beta chains were sequenced from one sample in a study of shared T cell receptors in the human thymus. Profiling relied on immunoSEQ multiplex PCR, and the TCRdb table lists in-frame clones only, not all of them. Of about 660,000 clones in the sample, around 87% are singletons; the top ten hold 0.0094%. In addition, the sample was reused for a study of human thymus T cells.

Sequences were obtained from thymocytes. The source is a boy less than two years old with a congenital heart defect.

The chain links TRBV12-5 to TRBJ1-1; D call uncertain. Germline lookup yields CDR1 LGHNT and CDR2 FRNRAP. The germline V and J ends were trimmed by 10 bases and 3 bases, with 6 bases remaining between them. This CDR3 contains 10 residues. The CDR3 DNA sequence: TGTGCTATTAGAGACACTGAAGCTTTCTTT. It codes for CAIRDTEAFF. Variable domain in full (rest from reference TRBV12-5 and TRBJ1-1): DARVTQTPRHKVTEMGQEVTMRCQPILGHNTVFWYRQTMMQGLELLAYFRNRAPLDDSGMPKDRFSAEMPDATLATLKIQPSEPRDSAVYFCAIRDTEAFFGQGTRLTVV.

The chain links TRBV27 to TRBJ1-1; no firm D call. The CDR3 length is 16 residues. The ends were cut back, 4 bases at V and 3 bases at J, with 18 bases in the middle. Looked up from germline, CDR1 is MNHEY and CDR2 is SMNVEV (reference sequence). This CDR3 reads CASSSPPPFTYTEAFF. Written as DNA, the CDR3 is TGTGCCAGCAGTTCACCCCCCCCCTTCACTTACACTGAAGCTTTCTTT.

This rearrangement joins TRBV5-8 to TRBJ2-3, with TRBD1 matching 8 bases. CDR1 is SGHTS and CDR2 is YDEGEE in the germline V gene. The CDR3 covers 15 residues. V gave up 0 bases and J gave up 4 bases; unmatched junction bases: 4. CDR3 nucleotides: TGTGCCAGCAGCTTGGCCTCGGACAGGGCAGATACGCAGTATTTT. Translating it yields CASSLASDRADTQYF.

The chain has TRBV4-3 and TRBJ1-1; no definite D call. Germline values: CDR1 LGHNA, CDR2 YSLEER. The CDR3 runs to 14 residues. V was cut by 0 bases and J by 6 bases, with 11 bases left in between. CDR3 region: CASSQDVTDPEAFF. The CDR3, as DNA: TGCGCCAGCAGCCAAGATGTCACAGACCCTGAAGCTTTCTTT.

This rearrangement joins TRBV28 to TRBJ2-5; D call uncertain. The ends were cut back, 6 bases at V and 3 bases at J, with 5 bases in the middle. The germline V gene has CDR1 MDHEN and CDR2 SYDVKM. The CDR3 spans 11 residues. The CDR3 spells CASRQEETQYF. As DNA, the CDR3 is TGTGCCAGCAGACAAGAAGAGACCCAGTACTTC.

Concerning this clone itself: Sequence at one end of the junction differs from germline and may be a read error. The chain carries TRBV28 and TRBJ2-1; D unresolved. This CDR3 region has 14 residues. Germline-derived CDR1 and CDR2 are MDHEN and SYDVKM. The CDR3 nucleotides read TGTGCCAGCAGTTTAGGTGGCTCCCACAATGAGCAGTTCTTC. Translating it yields CASSLGGSHNEQFF.

The gene calls are TRBV2 and TRBJ2-7; D is undetermined. Deletions cut 3 bases from V and 6 bases from J, with 15 bases between. The germline V gene has CDR1 SNHLY and CDR2 FYNNEI. The CDR3 extends over 14 amino acids. CDR3 in DNA: TGTGCCAGCAGTGAGTCCGCGGTTATAGGCGAGCAGTACTTC. As protein: CASSESAVIGEQYF.

This clone has just one count. The rearrangement links TRBV27 to TRBJ1-1; TRBD1 is a possible D gene (6 bases). CDR3 length: 13 residues. V shed 6 bases and J shed 3 bases, with 11 bases lying between them. Germline V gives CDR1 MNHEY, CDR2 SMNVEV (reference sequence). CDR3 in amino acids: CASSPPGDTEAFF. CDR3 DNA: TGTGCCAGCAGCCCCCCAGGGGACACTGAAGCTTTCTTT.

This rearrangement joins TRBV14 to TRBJ2-1, with TRBD2 identical over 13 bases. Germline CDR1 SGHDN, CDR2 FVKESK. J was trimmed by 7 bases and V by 3 bases; bases with no gene match: 6. The CDR3 has 16 amino acids. The DNA of the CDR3 is TGTGCCAGCAGCCACTTGGGACTAGCGGGATTGAATGAGCAGTTCTTC. This sequence encodes CASSHLGLAGLNEQFF.

The chain links TRBV19 to TRBJ2-3; possibly TRBD1 for D (5 bases). V was shortened by 5 bases and J by 2 bases, with 14 bases between the two germline ends. Germline V gene sequence: CDR1 LNHDA, CDR2 SQIVND (reference sequence). The CDR3 covers 15 residues. This CDR3 reads CASSSIGAATDTQYF. Here the CDR3 DNA reads TGTGCCAGTAGTTCCATAGGGGCGGCCACAGATACGCAGTATTTT.

V and J are TRBV15 and TRBJ2-2; D is uncertain. V lost 0 bases to trimming and J lost 5 bases, with 4 bases between them. The CDR3 has 13 residues. Germline V gene lookup returns CDR1 LNHNV and CDR2 YYDKDF (reference sequence). The CDR3 protein is CATSRERTGELFF. As DNA, the CDR3 is TGTGCCACCAGCAGAGAGAGGACCGGGGAGCTGTTTTTT. The full variable domain, in which reference TRBV15 and TRBJ2-2 provide the parts outside the CDR3, is DAMVIQNPRYQVTQFGKPVTLSCSQTLNHNVMYWYQQKSSQAPKLLFHYYDKDFNNEADTPDNFQSRRPNTSFCFLDIRSPGLGDTAMYLCATSRERTGELFFGEGSRLTVL.

The chain combines TRBV6-5 with TRBJ1-1, with a possible D match to TRBD1 (6 bases). Trimming stripped 2 bases from V and 4 bases from J, with 14 bases between. Germline CDR1 is MNHEY and CDR2 is SVGAGI. The CDR3 extends over 15 amino acids. The CDR3 coding sequence is TGTGCCAGCAGTTACGGCAGGGGCTTGATCACTGAAGCTTTCTTT. Translating gives CASSYGRGLITEAFF.

The CDR3 DNA reads TGTGCCAGCTCACCGGACTTAGCGGTCATAACAGATACGCAGTATTTT. It is translated as CASSPDLAVITDTQYF. The rearrangement joins TRBV18 to TRBJ2-3, with D perhaps TRBD2 (6 bases). The germline V gene encodes CDR1 KGHSH and CDR2 LQKENI. V dropped 3 bases and J dropped 3 bases, with 16 bases sitting between them. CDR3 length: 16 residues.

In its sample, this clone was seen a few times. J is TRBJ1-5 and V is TRBV28, with TRBD1 as a possible D gene (6 bases). This CDR3 contains 14 residues. V was shortened by 10 bases and J by 3 bases, with 16 bases between the two germline ends. Germline V gene lookup returns CDR1 MDHEN and CDR2 SYDVKM. CDR3 in amino acids: CATKQGSPNQPQHF. CDR3 bases: TGTGCCACCAAACAGGGAAGCCCCAATCAGCCCCAGCATTTT.